This passage covers 10 T cell receptor beta chains from one sample sequenced in a study of cytomegalovirus exposure and HLA in healthy donors. 60 Vbeta and 13 Jbeta primers were used in PCR. TCRdb's table, derived via immunoSEQ multiplex PCR, lists solely in-frame clones and lacks some. The table records 100,000 to 120,000 clones, roughly three quarters of them present only once. What was sequenced was PBMCs. These receptors originate from a male donor in good health and CMV-seronegative.

The V gene is TRBV5-1, the J gene TRBJ1-2, with a tentative D call TRBD1 (5 bases). V lost 1 base, J lost 4 bases, and 11 bases lay in between. CDR1 and CDR2 from the germline V gene are SGHRS and YFSETQ. This CDR3 region has 14 residues. Here the CDR3 DNA reads TGCGCCAGCAGCTTGTCGCAGGGAGGCTATGGCTACACCTTC. It codes for CASSLSQGGYGYTF.

This clone was seen a few times. The chain joins TRBV5-1 to TRBJ1-1; 9 nucleotides align to TRBD1. The germline CDR1 and CDR2 sequences are SGHRS and YFSETQ. V shed 5 bases and J 7 bases; nucleotides not matched to a gene: 9. The CDR3 runs 14 residues. The CDR3 nucleotides are TGCGCCAGCAGTCGGGACAGGGACCTTATTGAAGCTTTCTTT. This translates into CASSRDRDLIEAFF. Based on the CDR3 plus reference TRBV5-1 and TRBJ1-1, the full variable domain is KAGVTQTPRYLIKTRGQQVTLSCSPISGHRSVSWYQQTPGQGLQFLFEYFSETQRNKGNFPGRFSGRQFSNSRSEMNVSTLELGDSALYLCASSRDRDLIEAFFGQGTRLTVV.

The CDR3 loop is CASSVTGANEKLFF. Here the CDR3 DNA reads TGTGCCAGCAGTGTCACAGGGGCTAATGAAAAACTGTTTTTT. V and J are TRBV6-5 and TRBJ1-4; 7 nucleotides match TRBD1. The germline CDR1 and CDR2 sequences are MNHEY and SVGAGI. V gave up 5 bases and J gave up 3 bases; unmatched junction bases: 3. The CDR3 sequence is 14 residues long.

The chain uses TRBV7-3 and TRBJ2-7; 8 nucleotides match TRBD1. This CDR3 comprises 16 residues. Germline CDR1 SGHTA, CDR2 FQGTGA. With V trimmed by 5 bases and J by 1 base, 10 bases remained unmatched. The CDR3 region has the DNA TGTGCCAGCAGCCGATCACCGGGACAGGATTCCTACGAGCAGTACTTC. Encoded protein: CASSRSPGQDSYEQYF.

This clone has at least ten counts. V is TRBV18 and J is TRBJ1-3, with unresolved D. This CDR3 is 14 amino acids long. Germline V gene sequence: CDR1 KGHSH, CDR2 LQKENI. The V and J ends lost 3 bases and 0 bases respectively, with 6 bases between them. CDR3 nucleotides: TGTGCCAGCTCACCGATCGGCTCTGGAAACACCATATATTTT. Encoded protein: CASSPIGSGNTIYF.

The chain recombines TRBV11-2 with TRBJ2-1; D unresolved. Germline CDR1 is SGHAT and CDR2 is FQNNGV. The V and J ends lost 2 bases and 1 base respectively, with 9 bases between them. The CDR3 loop spans 15 amino acids. This chain's CDR3 is CASSLSRQSYNEQFF. The CDR3 DNA is TGTGCCAGCAGCTTATCCAGGCAATCCTACAATGAGCAGTTCTTC.

This chain's CDR3 is CASSRQINSYEQYF. CDR3 coding DNA: TGTGCCAGCAGTCGACAGATAAACTCCTACGAGCAGTACTTC. The chain employs TRBV27 and TRBJ2-7; D might be TRBD1 (5 bases). This CDR3 is 14 amino acids long. Germline-derived CDR1 and CDR2 are MNHEY and SMNVEV (reference sequence). The V gene lost 5 bases and the J gene lost 0 bases, with 11 bases spanning the gap.

This clone has just a few counts. The chain has TRBV7-9 and TRBJ2-1, with D possibly TRBD2 on 6 matching bases. Looked up from germline, CDR1 is SEHNR and CDR2 is FQNEAQ (reference sequence). The CDR3 runs to 15 residues. The V end was cut by 4 bases, the J end by 0 bases, with 10 bases between. This CDR3 reads CASSSTSSSYNEQFF. CDR3 sequence (DNA): TGTGCCAGCAGCTCGACTAGTAGCTCCTACAATGAGCAGTTCTTC.

In its sample, this clone was seen a few times. The gene calls are TRBV18 and TRBJ2-3; a weak D match, TRBD2 (6 bases). This CDR3 is 15 amino acids long. V gave up 6 bases and J gave up 1 base, with 14 bases separating them. Germline CDR1 reads KGHSH; CDR2 reads LQKENI. CDR3 nucleotide sequence: TGTGCCAGCTCCCGGCGGGAAAGCCGCACAGATACGCAGTATTTT. Its protein product is CASSRRESRTDTQYF.

J is TRBJ1-5 and V is TRBV18; D is undetermined. Germline V CDR1 and CDR2: KGHSH, LQKENI. The CDR3 has 14 amino acids. Trimming stripped 5 bases from V and 0 bases from J, with 8 bases between. Here the CDR3 DNA reads TGTGCCAGCTCAGAGCTGTATAGCAATCAGCCCCAGCATTTT. Its protein is CASSELYSNQPQHF.